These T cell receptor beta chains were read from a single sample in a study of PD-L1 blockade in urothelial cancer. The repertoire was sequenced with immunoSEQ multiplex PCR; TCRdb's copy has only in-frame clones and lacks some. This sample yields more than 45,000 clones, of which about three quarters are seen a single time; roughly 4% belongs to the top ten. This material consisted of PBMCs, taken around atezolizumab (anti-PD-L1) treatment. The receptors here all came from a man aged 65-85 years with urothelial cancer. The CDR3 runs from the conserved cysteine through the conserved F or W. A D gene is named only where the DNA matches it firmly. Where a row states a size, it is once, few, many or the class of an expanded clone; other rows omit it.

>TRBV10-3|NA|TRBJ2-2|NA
TGTGCCATCAGTGAGCTGGTGGACAGAAACACCGGGGAGCTGTTTTTT
CAISELVDRNTGELFF
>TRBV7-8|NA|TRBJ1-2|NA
TGTGCCAGCAGCTTAATCCCGGGTCCGGGTGGCGGCTACACCTTC
CASSLIPGPGGGYTF
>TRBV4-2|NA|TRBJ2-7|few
TGTGCCAGCAGCCCCGGGGGCGGGGGCTACGAGCAGTACTTC
CASSPGGGGYEQYF
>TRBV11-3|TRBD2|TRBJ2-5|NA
TGTGCCAGCAGCTGGTCTAGCGGGAGATTTTCGGAGACCCAGTACTTC
CASSWSSGRFSETQYF
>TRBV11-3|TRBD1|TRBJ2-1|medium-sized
TGTGCCAGCAGCTTGACAGGGTACAATGAGCAGTTCTTC
CASSLTGYNEQFF
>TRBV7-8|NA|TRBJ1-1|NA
TGTGCCAGCAGCTCCAACCTACAGGGAGCTTTCTTT
CASSSNLQGAFF
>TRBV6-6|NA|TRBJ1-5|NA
TGTGCCAGCAGTCCTAGCCCTCAGCCCCAGCATTTT
CASSPSPQPQHF
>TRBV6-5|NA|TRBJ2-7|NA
TGTGCCAGCAGTTACTCACCGGGGGACCACTACGAGCAGTACTTC
CASSYSPGDHYEQYF
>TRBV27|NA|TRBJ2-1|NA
TGTGCCAGCAGTTTATTACAGGGCTCTGAGCAGTTCTTC
CASSLLQGSEQFF
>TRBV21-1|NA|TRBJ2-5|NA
TGTGCCAGCGCCCCTGGGGCAGGGGGAGAGACCCAGTACTTC
CASAPGAGGETQYF
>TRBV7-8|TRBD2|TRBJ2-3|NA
TGTGCCAGCAGCCGAACCGGGACTAGCGGGGGGGCCACGGATTTT
CASSRTGTSGGATDF
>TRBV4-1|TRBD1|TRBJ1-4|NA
TGCGCCAGCAGCCAAGAAGGGGGACAGGGGCAAACTAATGAAAAACTGTTTTTT
CASSQEGGQGQTNEKLFF
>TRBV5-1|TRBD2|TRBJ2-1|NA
TGCGCCAGCAGCTCTAGCGGGAGGGCCTACAATGAGCAGTTCTTC
CASSSSGRAYNEQFF
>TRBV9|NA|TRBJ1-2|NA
TGTGCCAGCAGCGTAGGGGAGGGGCTAAGGGATGGCTACACCTTC
CASSVGEGLRDGYTF
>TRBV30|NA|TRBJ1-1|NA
TGTGCCTGGGACCAGGGTGGTACTGAAGCTTTCTTT
CAWDQGGTEAFF
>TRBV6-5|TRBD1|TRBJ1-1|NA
TGTGCCAGCAGTGGCACTTTACAGGGGCCGGCTTTCTTT
CASSGTLQGPAFF
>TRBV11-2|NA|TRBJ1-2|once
TGTGCCAGCAGCCAGGCCAGCTATGGCTACACCTTC
CASSQASYGYTF
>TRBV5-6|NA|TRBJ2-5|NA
TGTGCCAGCAGCTTCGTGGCCGCACAAGAGACCCAGTACTTC
CASSFVAAQETQYF
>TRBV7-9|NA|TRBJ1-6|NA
TGTGCCAGCAGCTTAGCTAGCGTGGGTAATTCACCCCTCCACTTT
CASSLASVGNSPLHF
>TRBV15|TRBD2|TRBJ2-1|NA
TGTGCCACCAGCAGAGTTTTAGCGGGCAATGAGCAGTTCTTC
CATSRVLAGNEQFF
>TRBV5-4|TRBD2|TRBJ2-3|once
TGTGCCAGCAGCCCGAGTCTAGCGGGGGCCAGGGATACGCAGTATTTT
CASSPSLAGARDTQYF
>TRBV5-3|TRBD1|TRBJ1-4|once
TGTGCCAGAAGCAAGGACAGGGGCGGTGAAAAACTGTTTTTT
CARSKDRGGEKLFF
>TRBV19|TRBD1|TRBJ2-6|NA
TGTGCCAGTACCGTAGGGGGGGACAGGGTGAGATCTGGGGCCAACGTCCTGACTTTC
CASTVGGDRVRSGANVLTF
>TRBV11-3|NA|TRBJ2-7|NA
TGTGCCAGCAGCTTAGATCCCCGCAGGGGGCAGTACTTC
CASSLDPRRGQYF
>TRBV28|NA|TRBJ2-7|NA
TGTGCCAGCAGGCCCATGGTCCAGGGGAACTACGAGCAGTACTTC
CASRPMVQGNYEQYF
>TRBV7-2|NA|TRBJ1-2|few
TGTGCCAGCAGCTCCCCGGACATCGCTAACTATGGCTACACCTTC
CASSSPDIANYGYTF
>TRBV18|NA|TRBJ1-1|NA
TGTGCCAGCTCCGAAGGAGACAGGATATTGAACACTGAAGCTTTCTTT
CASSEGDRILNTEAFF
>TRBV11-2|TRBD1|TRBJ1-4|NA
TGTGCCAGCAGCCTTCAGGGGGCGCCGGGTGAAAAACTGTTTTTT
CASSLQGAPGEKLFF
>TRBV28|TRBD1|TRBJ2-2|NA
TGTGCCAGCAGTAATCAGGGGGCGACCGGGGAGCTGTTTTTT
CASSNQGATGELFF
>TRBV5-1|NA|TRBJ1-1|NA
TGCGCCAGCAGCTTGGGTATAGGGGGGGAGATGCACACTGAAGCTTTCTTT
CASSLGIGGEMHTEAFF
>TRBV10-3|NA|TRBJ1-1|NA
TGTGCCATCAGTGATATACCTACACTAACAGGTACTGAAGCTTTCTTT
CAISDIPTLTGTEAFF
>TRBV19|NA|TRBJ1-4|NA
TGTGCCAGTAGTGGGGGGTTTCGGGAAAAACTGTTTTTT
CASSGGFREKLFF
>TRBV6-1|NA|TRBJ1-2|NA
TGTGCCAGCAGTGGATCGACAGAATTCTATGGCTACACCTTC
CASSGSTEFYGYTF
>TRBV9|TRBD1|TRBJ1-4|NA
TGTGCCAGCAGCGCAGCCGGGACAGGCAATGAAAAACTGTTTTTT
CASSAAGTGNEKLFF